This T cell receptor (beta chain) comes out of a study of cytomegalovirus exposure and HLA in healthy donors. In the study overall: Some 85 million unique TCRs from HLA-typed donors were held in an early data release.

Both 60 Vbeta primers and 13 Jbeta primers went into the PCR. Per the study methods: In a later analysis, the count reached about 75 million unique TCR beta chains, with 10 million to 14 million shared. This table comes from immunoSEQ multiplex PCR, and its TCRdb copy is limited to in-frame clones, with some not included. For V, J and clone size, that table is used; D and trimming come from the DNA. This sample carries 150,000 to 200,000 clones, under 80% of them seen once, and the ten largest clones take 2.5% to 3.5%. Deletions cut 0 bases from V and 5 bases from J, with 15 bases between. The CDR3 is 17 amino acids. CDR1 and CDR2 from the germline V gene are SGHRS and YFSETQ. About this clone: Its antigen is unidentified.

Broader study findings: Most TCR sequences were seen very rarely across donors, but some public TCRs occurred in many.

Despite likely unrecorded immune exposures, the donors were nominally healthy at the time of sampling. Specimen: PBMCs. This rearrangement joins TRBV5-1 to TRBJ1-6; D gene ambiguous. The origin of this receptor is a female donor in good health and CMV-seronegative. The CDR3 here is CASSLGPMGVDNSPLHF. CDR3 DNA sequence: TGCGCCAGCAGCTTGGGGCCGATGGGAGTTGATAATTCACCCCTCCACTTT.